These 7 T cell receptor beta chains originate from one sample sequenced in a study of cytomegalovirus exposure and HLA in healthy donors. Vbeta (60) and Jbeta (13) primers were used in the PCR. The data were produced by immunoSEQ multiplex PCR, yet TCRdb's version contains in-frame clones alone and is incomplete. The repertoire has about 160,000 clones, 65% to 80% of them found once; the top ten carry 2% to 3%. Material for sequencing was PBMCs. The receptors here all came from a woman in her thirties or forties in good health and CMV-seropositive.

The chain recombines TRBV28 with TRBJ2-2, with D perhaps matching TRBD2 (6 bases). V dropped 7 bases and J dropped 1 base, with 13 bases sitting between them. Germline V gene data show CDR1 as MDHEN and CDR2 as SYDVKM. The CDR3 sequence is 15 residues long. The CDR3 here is CASISGGENTGELFF. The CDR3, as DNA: TGTGCCAGCATCTCTGGCGGGGAGAACACCGGGGAGCTGTTTTTT. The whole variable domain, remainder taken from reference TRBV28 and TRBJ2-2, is DVKVTQSSRYLVKRTGEKVFLECVQDMDHENMFWYRQDPGLGLRLIYFSYDVKMKEKGDIPEGYSVSREKKERFSLILESASTNQTSMYLCASISGGENTGELFFGEGSRLTVL.

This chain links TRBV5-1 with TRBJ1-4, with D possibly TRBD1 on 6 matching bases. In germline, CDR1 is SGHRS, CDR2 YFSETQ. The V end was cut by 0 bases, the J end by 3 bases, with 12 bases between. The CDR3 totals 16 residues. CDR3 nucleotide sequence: TGCGCCAGCAGCTTGGATCTACAGGGATCTAATGAAAAACTGTTTTTT. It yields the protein CASSLDLQGSNEKLFF.

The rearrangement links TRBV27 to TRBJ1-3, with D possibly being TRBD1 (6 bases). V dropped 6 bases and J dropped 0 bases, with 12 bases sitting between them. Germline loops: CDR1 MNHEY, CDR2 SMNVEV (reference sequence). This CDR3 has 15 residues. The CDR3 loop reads CASRETGISGNTIYF. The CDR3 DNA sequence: TGTGCCAGCAGGGAGACAGGTATCTCTGGAAACACCATATATTTT.

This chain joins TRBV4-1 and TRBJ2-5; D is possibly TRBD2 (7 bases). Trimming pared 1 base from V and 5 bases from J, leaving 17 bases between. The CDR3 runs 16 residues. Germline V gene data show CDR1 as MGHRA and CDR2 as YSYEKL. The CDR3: CASSQVGRGAGETQYF. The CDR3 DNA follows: TGCGCCAGCAGCCAAGTGGGGAGGGGGGCCGGGGAGACCCAGTACTTC.

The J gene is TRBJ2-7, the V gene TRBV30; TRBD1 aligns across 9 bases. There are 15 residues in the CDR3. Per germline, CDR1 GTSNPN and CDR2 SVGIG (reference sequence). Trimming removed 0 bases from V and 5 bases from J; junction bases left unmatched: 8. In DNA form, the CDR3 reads TGTGCCTGGAGTGTACGGGGACAGGGATTTCACGAGCAGTACTTC. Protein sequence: CAWSVRGQGFHEQYF.

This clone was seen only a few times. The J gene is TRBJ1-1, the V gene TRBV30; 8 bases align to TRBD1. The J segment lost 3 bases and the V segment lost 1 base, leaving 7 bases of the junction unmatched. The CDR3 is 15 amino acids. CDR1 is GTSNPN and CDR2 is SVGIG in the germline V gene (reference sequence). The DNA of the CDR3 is TGTGCCTGGAGTGCCCTGGACAGGGATGACACTGAAGCTTTCTTT. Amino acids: CAWSALDRDDTEAFF.

In nucleotides, the CDR3 is TGCGCCAGTACAGGGCTACACACTGAAGCTTTCTTT. Its translation is CASTGLHTEAFF. V usage is TRBV4-3 and J usage is TRBJ1-1; tentatively, D is TRBD1 (6 bases). The V and J ends lost 9 bases and 3 bases respectively, with 11 bases between them. CDR3 size: 12 residues. Germline V gene lookup returns CDR1 LGHNA and CDR2 YSLEER.